These T cell receptor beta chains were read from a single sample in a study of spatial heterogeneity in lung cancer. Using its own MiXCR run on the 5' RACE reads, TCRdb lists one record per CDR3 protein. The sample has some 96,000 distinct CDR3 sequences, 4.4% seen once. The sample consisted of lung tumor tissue, taken at surgery. The source is a male donor with early-stage non-small cell lung cancer. Both conserved end residues are part of each CDR3. A D gene is named only where the DNA matches it firmly. Where a row states a size, it is once, few, many or the class of an expanded clone; other rows omit it.

TRBJ2-5 - TRBV29-1 many TGCAGCGCTGGCGGCAGGGAGGCACAAGAGACCCAGTACTTC CSAGGREAQETQYF
TRBJ1-3 - TRBV6-6 many TGTGCCAGCAGTCAGGACAGAGACTCTGGAAACACCATATATTTT CASSQDRDSGNTIYF
TRBJ1-4 - TRBV7-9 many TGTGCCAGCAGCTTATCGAGCTATAATGAAAAACTGTTTTTT CASSLSSYNEKLFF
TRBJ2-3 - TRBV9 many TGTGCCAGCAGCGTAGCTGGGCACTTGGGGGGAGATACGCAGTATTTT CASSVAGHLGGDTQYF
TRBJ2-1 TRBD2 TRBV20-1 many TGCAGTGCTAGAGTTCTAGCGGGAGCGAATGAGCAGTTCTTC CSARVLAGANEQFF
TRBJ2-1 TRBD2 TRBV12-3/TRBV12-4 many TGTGCCAGCAGTTTACCGACTAGCGGAGCTGGGAATGAGCAGTTCTTC CASSLPTSGAGNEQFF
TRBJ2-7 - TRBV2 many TGTGCCAGCAGTCGGGTCCAGCGCGAGCAGTACTTC CASSRVQREQYF
TRBJ1-5 - TRBV20-1 many TGCAGTGCTAGTTCAGGGAATCAGCCCCAGCATTTT CSASSGNQPQHF
TRBJ2-7 - TRBV28 - TGTGCCAGCAGTTTCCACGATGGGGGCAACTACGAGCAGTACTTC CASSFHDGGNYEQYF
TRBJ2-5 TRBD2 TRBV29-1 many TGCAGCGCCCGGGGAGAAGCGGGGTACCAAGAGACCCAGTACTTC CSARGEAGYQETQYF
TRBJ2-7 TRBD2 TRBV28 many TGTGCCAGCAACCAAGGACTAGAGTTCTACGAGCAGTACTTC CASNQGLEFYEQYF
TRBJ2-5 - TRBV28 many TGTGCCAGCAGTCCCCCCGCGGATCAAGAGACCCAGTACTTC CASSPPADQETQYF
TRBJ1-1 - TRBV27 many TGTGCCAGCAGTTGGGGGACAACAAACACTGAAGCTTTCTTT CASSWGTTNTEAFF
TRBJ2-5 - TRBV6-5 - TGTGCCAGCGGAGGGTTTAGCGAGACCCAGTACTTC CASGGFSETQYF
TRBJ1-2 - TRBV27 many TGTGCCAGCAGTTACTCTCTAACGACTAACTATGGCTACACCTTC CASSYSLTTNYGYTF
TRBJ1-5 - TRBV12-3/TRBV12-4 many TGTGCCAGCAGTTTAAGGAGTCGCAATCAGCCCCAGCATTTT CASSLRSRNQPQHF
TRBJ1-2 - TRBV2 - TGTGTCAGCAGTGCGGAAGCGGGGGCAGGCTATGGCTACACCTTC CVSSAEAGAGYGYTF
TRBJ2-1 TRBD2 TRBV4-1 - TGCGCCAGCAGTCAACCCCGTGGACTAGCGGGAGGAGAGGAGCAGTTCTTC CASSQPRGLAGGEEQFF
TRBJ1-2 - TRBV10-3 many TGTGCCATCAGGAAAGACAGAAGTAACTATGGCTACACCTTC CAIRKDRSNYGYTF
TRBJ1-2 - TRBV12-3/TRBV12-4 many TGTGCCAGCAGTTTGGCAGGAAACTATGGCTACACCTTC CASSLAGNYGYTF
TRBJ2-1 - TRBV27 many TGTGCCAGCAGCTCCTGGGGGAGCGGTACCTACAATGAGCAGTTCTTC CASSSWGSGTYNEQFF
TRBJ1-5 TRBD1 TRBV20-1 many TGCAGTGCTAGAGATCAAAGGACAGGGGGGGATCAGCCCCAGCATTTT CSARDQRTGGDQPQHF
TRBJ1-3 - TRBV5-1 many TGCGCCAGCAGCTTGGAGGCCGTGGGGCTGGCAAACACCATATATTTT CASSLEAVGLANTIYF
TRBJ1-5 - TRBV25-1 many TGTGCCAGCAGTGACAGGGGTCAGCCCCAGCATTTT CASSDRGQPQHF
TRBJ1-1 - TRBV20-1 many TGCAGTGCTAGAGAGAACACTGAAGCTTTCTTT CSARENTEAFF
TRBJ2-5 - TRBV28 many TGTGCCAGCGGACAGTCCCAAGAGACCCAGTACTTC CASGQSQETQYF
TRBJ1-3 - TRBV3-1 many TGTGCCAGCAGCCATAGGGGGGGGAACTCTGGAAACACCATATATTTT CASSHRGGNSGNTIYF
TRBJ1-5 - TRBV10-3 - TGTGCCATCAGGGAGGGGGGCCCAAATCAGCCCCAGCATTTT CAIREGGPNQPQHF
TRBJ2-2 - TRBV15 many TGTGCCACCAGCAGAGATAGTAGTAGCGTTACCGGGGAGCTGTTTTTT CATSRDSSSVTGELFF
TRBJ2-5 - TRBV5-5 few TGTGCCAGCAGCAAACCACTTGGAGGGGAAGAGACCCAGTACTTC CASSKPLGGEETQYF
TRBJ1-1 - TRBV30 - TGTGCCTGGAGACATACCCCTGACAGAATCAACACTGAAGCTTTCTTT CAWRHTPDRINTEAFF
TRBJ1-6 - TRBV28 few TGTGCCAGCAGATGGGCAGCCCTCGATTCACCCCTCCACTTT CASRWAALDSPLHF
TRBJ2-2 - TRBV10-1 - TGCGCCAGCAGTCCGCACTTCACCGGGGAGCTGTTTTTT CASSPHFTGELFF
TRBJ2-1 - TRBV20-1 - TGCAGCGTTAGGGATAGGACCTCCGCGGAGCAGTTCTTC CSVRDRTSAEQFF
TRBJ2-7 - TRBV29-1 - TGCAGCGTGGCGAAAGGGGGTTCGGGTTACGAGCAGTACTTC CSVAKGGSGYEQYF
TRBJ1-4 - TRBV4-1 many TGCGCCAGCAGCCTCACAGAAAATGCTGCGACTAATGAAAAACTGTTTTTT CASSLTENAATNEKLFF
TRBJ2-5 - TRBV6-5 few TGTGCCAGCTGGAAGCCAGGGAGTCAAGAGACCCAGTACTTC CASWKPGSQETQYF
TRBJ2-5 - TRBV6-2/TRBV6-3 few TGTGCCAGCAGTCCACAGCGGGTAAAAGAGACCCAGTACTTC CASSPQRVKETQYF
TRBJ2-6 - TRBV12-3/TRBV12-4 many TGTGCCAGCAGTTTGGGTTCGAGCTCTGGGGCCAACGTCCTGACTTTC CASSLGSSSGANVLTF
TRBJ2-1 TRBD1 TRBV4-1 - TGCGCCAGCAGAGGGACAGGGGGGATTGAGCAGTTCTTC CASRGTGGIEQFF
TRBJ2-5 - TRBV28 many TGTGCCAGCAGTTCGTACCAAGAGACCCAGTACTTC CASSSYQETQYF
TRBJ1-2 - TRBV4-1 - TGCGCCAGCAGCCGGGGGTTTAACTATGGCTACACCTTC CASSRGFNYGYTF
TRBJ1-1 - TRBV18 few TGTGCCAGCTCACCAACAGGGAACTCGGAAGCTTTCTTT CASSPTGNSEAFF
TRBJ2-5 TRBD2 TRBV6-2/TRBV6-3 many TGTGCCAGCAGTTACTCGTTTGCGGGAGGAGCGGAGACCCAGTACTTC CASSYSFAGGAETQYF
TRBJ1-5 - TRBV7-2 - TGTGCCAGCAGCGGCGAGGGGGGTCAGCCCCAGCATTTT CASSGEGGQPQHF
TRBJ2-1 - TRBV6-2/TRBV6-3 medium-sized TGTGCCAGCAGTTACACGAGTTGGAATGAGCAGTTCTTC CASSYTSWNEQFF
TRBJ2-7 - TRBV5-5 many TGTGCCAGCAGCTTGGATTGGGTCGGGCAGTACTTC CASSLDWVGQYF
TRBJ2-7 TRBD2 TRBV29-1 many TGCAGCGTTGCTAGCGGGGGCAGCGAGCAGTACTTC CSVASGGSEQYF